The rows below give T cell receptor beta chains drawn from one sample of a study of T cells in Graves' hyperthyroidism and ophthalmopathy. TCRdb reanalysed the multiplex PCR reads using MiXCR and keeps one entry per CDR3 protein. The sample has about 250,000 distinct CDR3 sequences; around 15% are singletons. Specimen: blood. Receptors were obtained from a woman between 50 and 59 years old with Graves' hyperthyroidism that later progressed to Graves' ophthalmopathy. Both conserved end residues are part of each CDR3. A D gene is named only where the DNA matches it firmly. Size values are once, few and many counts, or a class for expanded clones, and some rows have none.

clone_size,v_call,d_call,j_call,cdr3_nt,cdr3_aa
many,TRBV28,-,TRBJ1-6,TGTGCCAGCAGCCCACAGGGTCTTGGAATTTCACCCCTCCACTTT,CASSPQGLGISPLHF
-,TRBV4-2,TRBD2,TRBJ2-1,TGTGCCAGCAGCCAGCAGGGACTACTCCTAAACAATGAGCAGTTCTTC,CASSQQGLLLNNEQFF
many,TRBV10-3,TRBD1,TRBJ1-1,TGTGCCATCAGTAGAACAGGGGCGGTTGACACTGAAGCTTTCTTT,CAISRTGAVDTEAFF
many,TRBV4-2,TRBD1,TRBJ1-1,TGTGCCAGCAGCCATCCCGGGACAGGGGCGGCTACTGAAGCTTTCTTT,CASSHPGTGAATEAFF
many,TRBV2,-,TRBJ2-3,TGTGCCAGCAGTGAAATGGTCACAGATACGCAGTATTTT,CASSEMVTDTQYF
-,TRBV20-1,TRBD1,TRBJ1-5,TGCAGTACCGGGACAGCTCATAGCAATCAGCCCCAGCATTTT,CSTGTAHSNQPQHF
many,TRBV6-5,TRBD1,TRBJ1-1,TGTGCCAGCAGTTACGCGGGACAGGGGAGTTTGGCCACTGAAGCTTTCTTT,CASSYAGQGSLATEAFF
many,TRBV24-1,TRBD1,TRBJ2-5,TGTGCCACCAGTGGTACAGGGGGCCGAGCGGAGACCCAGTACTTC,CATSGTGGRAETQYF
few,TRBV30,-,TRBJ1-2,TGTGCCTGGAGAGGTGGGCCTCTTAACTATGGCTACACCTTC,CAWRGGPLNYGYTF
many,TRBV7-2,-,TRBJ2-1,TGTGCCAGCACCTCCTGGGATGAGCAGTTCTTC,CASTSWDEQFF
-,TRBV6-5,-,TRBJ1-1,TGTGCCAGGAGTTACAGGTCGAACACTGAAGCTTTCTTT,CARSYRSNTEAFF
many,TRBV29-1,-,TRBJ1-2,TGCAGCGTTGAAGATGGGGGAGCGGAGCTGGATGGCTACACCTTC,CSVEDGGAELDGYTF
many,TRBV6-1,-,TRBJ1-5,TGTGCCAGCAGTGCTCAGGGAGGGGGTCAGCCCCAGCATTTT,CASSAQGGGQPQHF
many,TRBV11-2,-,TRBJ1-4,TGTGCCAGCAGCTTAAATCCCCCGGGGAGTGAAAAACTGTTTTTT,CASSLNPPGSEKLFF
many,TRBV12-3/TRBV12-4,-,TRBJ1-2,TGTGCCAGCAGTTTATCTAACAGCCCGGGCTACACCTTC,CASSLSNSPGYTF
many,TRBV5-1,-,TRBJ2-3,TGTGCCAGCAGCTTAACTGGGACTAGCACAGATACGCAGTATTTT,CASSLTGTSTDTQYF
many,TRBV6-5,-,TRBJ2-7,TGTGCCAGCAGTTACGGGAAAACCTACGAGCAGTACTTC,CASSYGKTYEQYF
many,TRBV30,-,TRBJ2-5,TGTGCCTGGAGTGTACGGCCAGCCCAAGAGACCCAGTACTTC,CAWSVRPAQETQYF
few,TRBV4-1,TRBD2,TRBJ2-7,TGCGCCAGCAGCCAAGATCCCGGGACTAGCGGGAGGTACGAGCAGTACTTC,CASSQDPGTSGRYEQYF